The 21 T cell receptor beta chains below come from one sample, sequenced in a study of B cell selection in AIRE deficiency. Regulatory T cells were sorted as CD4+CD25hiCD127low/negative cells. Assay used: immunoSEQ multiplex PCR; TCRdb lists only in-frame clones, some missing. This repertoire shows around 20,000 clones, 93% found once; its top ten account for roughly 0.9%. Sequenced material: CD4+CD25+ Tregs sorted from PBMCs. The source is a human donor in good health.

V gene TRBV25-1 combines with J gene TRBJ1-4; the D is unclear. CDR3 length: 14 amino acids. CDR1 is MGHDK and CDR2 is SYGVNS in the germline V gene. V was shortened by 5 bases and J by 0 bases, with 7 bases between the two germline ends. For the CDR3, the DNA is TGTGCCAGCAGTAGGTGGGCAACTAATGAAAAACTGTTTTTT. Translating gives CASSRWATNEKLFF.

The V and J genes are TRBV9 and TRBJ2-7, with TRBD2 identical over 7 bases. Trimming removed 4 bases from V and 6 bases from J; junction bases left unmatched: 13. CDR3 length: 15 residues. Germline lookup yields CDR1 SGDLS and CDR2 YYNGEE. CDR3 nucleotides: TGTGCCAGCAGCTCCAGCGGGACTCCCCAGGGCGAGCAGTACTTC. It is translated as CASSSSGTPQGEQYF. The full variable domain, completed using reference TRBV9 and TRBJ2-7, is DSGVTQTPKHLITATGQRVTLRCSPRSGDLSVYWYQQSLDQGLQFLIQYYNGEERAKGNILERFSAQQFPDLHSELNLSSLELGDSALYFCASSSSGTPQGEQYFGPGTRLTVT.

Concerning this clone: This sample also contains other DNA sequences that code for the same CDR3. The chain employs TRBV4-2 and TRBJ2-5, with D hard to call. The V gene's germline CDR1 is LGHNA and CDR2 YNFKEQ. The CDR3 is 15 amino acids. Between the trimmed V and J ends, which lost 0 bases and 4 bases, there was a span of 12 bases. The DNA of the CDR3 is TGTGCCAGCAGCCAAGATCCTCACAGAGGAGAGACCCAGTACTTC. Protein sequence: CASSQDPHRGETQYF.

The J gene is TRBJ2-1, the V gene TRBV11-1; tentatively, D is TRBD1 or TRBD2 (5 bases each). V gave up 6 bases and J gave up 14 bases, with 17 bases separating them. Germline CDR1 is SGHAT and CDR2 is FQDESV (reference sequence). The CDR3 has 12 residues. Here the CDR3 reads CASSLEWGSKFF. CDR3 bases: TGTGCCAGCAGTCTGGAGTGGGGGAGTAAGTTCTTC.

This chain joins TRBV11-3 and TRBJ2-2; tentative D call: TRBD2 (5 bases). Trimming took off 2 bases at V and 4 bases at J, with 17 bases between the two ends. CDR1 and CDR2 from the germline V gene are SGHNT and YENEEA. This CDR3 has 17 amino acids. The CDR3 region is CASSLLLDPRVTGELFF. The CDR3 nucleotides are TGTGCCAGCAGCTTACTACTAGACCCGAGGGTCACCGGGGAGCTGTTTTTT. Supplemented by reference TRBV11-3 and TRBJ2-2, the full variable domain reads EAGVVQSPRYKIIEKKQPVAFWCNPISGHNTLYWYLQNLGQGPELLIRYENEEAVDDSQLPKDRFSAERLKGVDSTLKIQPAELGDSAVYLCASSLLLDPRVTGELFFGEGSRLTVL.

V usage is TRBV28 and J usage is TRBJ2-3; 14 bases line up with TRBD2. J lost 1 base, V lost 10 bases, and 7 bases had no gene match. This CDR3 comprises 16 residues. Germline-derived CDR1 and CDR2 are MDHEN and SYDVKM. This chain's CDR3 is CATSGLAGVGTDTQYF. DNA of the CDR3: TGTGCCACCTCGGGACTAGCGGGAGTTGGCACAGATACGCAGTATTTT.

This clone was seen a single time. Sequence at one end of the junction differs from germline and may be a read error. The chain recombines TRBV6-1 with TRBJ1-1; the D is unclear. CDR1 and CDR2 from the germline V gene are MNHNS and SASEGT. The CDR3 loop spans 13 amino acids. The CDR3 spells CASSEWWNAEAFF. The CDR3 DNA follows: TGTGCCAGCAGTGAATGGTGGAACGCTGAAGCTTTCTTT.

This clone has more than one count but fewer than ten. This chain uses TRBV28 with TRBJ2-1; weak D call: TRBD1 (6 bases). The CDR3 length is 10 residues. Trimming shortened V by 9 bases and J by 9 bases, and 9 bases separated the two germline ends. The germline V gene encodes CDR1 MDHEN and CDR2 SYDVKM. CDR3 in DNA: TGTGCCAGTGAACAGGGTGAGCAGTTCTTC. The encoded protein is CASEQGEQFF.

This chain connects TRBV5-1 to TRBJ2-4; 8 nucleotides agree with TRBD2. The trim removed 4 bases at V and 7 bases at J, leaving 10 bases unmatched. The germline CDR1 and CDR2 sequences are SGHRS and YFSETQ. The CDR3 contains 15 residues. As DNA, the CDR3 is TGCGCCAGCAGCCTGAGGAGCGGGAGCGTGAACATTCAGTACTTC. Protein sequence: CASSLRSGSVNIQYF.

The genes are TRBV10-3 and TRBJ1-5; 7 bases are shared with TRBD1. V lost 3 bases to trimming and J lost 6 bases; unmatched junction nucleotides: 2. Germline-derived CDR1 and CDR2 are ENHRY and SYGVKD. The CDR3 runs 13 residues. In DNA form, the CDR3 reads TGTGCCATCAGTGACAGGGACAGTCAGCCCCAGCATTTT. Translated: CAISDRDSQPQHF.

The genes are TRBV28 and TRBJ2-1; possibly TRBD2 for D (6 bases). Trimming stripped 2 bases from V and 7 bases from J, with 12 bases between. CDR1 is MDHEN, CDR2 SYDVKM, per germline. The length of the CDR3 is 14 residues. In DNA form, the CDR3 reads TGTGCCAGCAGTTTAGGGGGGACCTTAAATGAGCAGTTCTTC. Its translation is CASSLGGTLNEQFF.

This chain's CDR3 is CAWSHRNSPLHF. The CDR3 bases are TGTGCCTGGAGTCACAGGAATTCACCCCTCCACTTT. This chain links TRBV30 with TRBJ1-6, with D maybe TRBD1 (5 bases). Trimming cost V 2 bases and J 7 bases, with 6 bases left between them. The CDR3 spans 12 residues. CDR1 is GTSNPN and CDR2 is SVGIG in the germline V gene (reference sequence).

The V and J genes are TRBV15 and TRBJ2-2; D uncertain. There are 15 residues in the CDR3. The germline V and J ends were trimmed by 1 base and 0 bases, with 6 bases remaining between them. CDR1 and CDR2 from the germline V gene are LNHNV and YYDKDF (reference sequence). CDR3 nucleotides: TGTGCCACCAGCAGAGGCCCCCCGAACACCGGGGAGCTGTTTTTT. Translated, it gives CATSRGPPNTGELFF.

The CDR3 loop is CASSALPRQGAWNEQFF. In DNA form, the CDR3 reads TGTGCCAGCAGTGCACTCCCGCGACAGGGGGCCTGGAATGAGCAGTTCTTC. The chain recombines TRBV6-1 with TRBJ2-1; 10 nucleotides align to TRBD1. With 4 bases clipped from V and 7 bases from J, the junction kept 13 bases outside the gene matches. Germline CDR1 reads MNHNS; CDR2 reads SASEGT. The CDR3 runs to 17 residues.

CDR3 residues: CASSQPTSGIPYEQYF. The CDR3 nucleotides read TGCGCCAGCAGTCAACCTACTAGCGGGATACCTTACGAGCAGTACTTC. The rearrangement joins TRBV23-1 to TRBJ2-7; 10 bases match TRBD2. TRBV23-1 counts as an open reading frame of uncertain function. This CDR3 is built from 16 residues. The V gene end was trimmed by 2 bases and the J gene end by 4 bases; junction bases not matched to a gene: 8.

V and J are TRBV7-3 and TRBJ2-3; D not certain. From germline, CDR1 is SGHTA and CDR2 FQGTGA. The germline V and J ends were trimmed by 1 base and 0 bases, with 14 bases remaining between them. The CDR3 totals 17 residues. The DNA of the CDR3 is TGTGCCAGCAGCTTAAAGGTTACGGTCCCGAGCACAGATACGCAGTATTTT. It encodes CASSLKVTVPSTDTQYF.

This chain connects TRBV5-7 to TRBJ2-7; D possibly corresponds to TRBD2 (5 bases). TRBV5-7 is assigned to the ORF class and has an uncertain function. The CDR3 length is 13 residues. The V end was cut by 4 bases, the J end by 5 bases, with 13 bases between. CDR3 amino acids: CASSIGLADEQYF. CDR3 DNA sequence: TGTGCCAGCAGCATCGGACTTGCCGACGAGCAGTACTTC.

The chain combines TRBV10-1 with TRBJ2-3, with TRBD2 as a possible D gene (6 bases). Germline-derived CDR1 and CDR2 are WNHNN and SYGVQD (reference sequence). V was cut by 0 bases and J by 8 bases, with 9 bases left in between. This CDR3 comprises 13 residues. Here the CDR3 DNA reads TGCGCCAGCAGTGAGTCGGAGGGGACTACGCAGTATTTT. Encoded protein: CASSESEGTTQYF.

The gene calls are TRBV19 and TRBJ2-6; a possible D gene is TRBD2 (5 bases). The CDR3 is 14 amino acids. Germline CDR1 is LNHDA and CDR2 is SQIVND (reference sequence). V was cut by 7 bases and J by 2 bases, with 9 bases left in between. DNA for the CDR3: TGTGCCAGTACCAGGAGGACTGGGGCCAACGTCCTGACTTTC. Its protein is CASTRRTGANVLTF.

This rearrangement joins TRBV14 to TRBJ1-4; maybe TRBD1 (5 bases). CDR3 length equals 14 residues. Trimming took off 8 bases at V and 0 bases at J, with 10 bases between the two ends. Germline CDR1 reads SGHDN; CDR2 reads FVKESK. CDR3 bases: TGTGCCAGCCGGGACGAATCAACTAATGAAAAACTGTTTTTT. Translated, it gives CASRDESTNEKLFF.

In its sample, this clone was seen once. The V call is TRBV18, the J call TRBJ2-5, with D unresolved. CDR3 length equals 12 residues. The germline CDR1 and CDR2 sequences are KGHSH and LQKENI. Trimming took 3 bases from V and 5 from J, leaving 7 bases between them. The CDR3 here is CASSPMRETQYF. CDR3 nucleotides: TGTGCCAGCTCACCTATGAGGGAGACCCAGTACTTC.